This entry lists 18 T cell receptor beta chains sequenced from one sample in a study of early T cells in non-severe SARS-CoV-2 infection. TCRdb reprocessed the 5' RACE reads via MiXCR and lists one record per CDR3 protein. In the table there are roughly 86,000 distinct CDR3 sequences, 6% to 7% of which are singletons. Sequencing input: whole blood. The source of these receptors is an adult who was a healthcare worker with PCR-confirmed SARS-CoV-2 infection or an uninfected control (not recorded which).

The V gene is TRBV5-4, the J gene TRBJ1-3, with 7 bases fitting TRBD1. Per germline, CDR1 SGHNT and CDR2 YYREEE (reference sequence). CDR3 length: 14 amino acids. V was pared by 6 bases and J by 2 bases, with 5 bases of the junction left unmatched. The CDR3 loop is CASMIQGTGNTIYF. CDR3 DNA sequence: TGTGCCAGCATGATACAGGGGACTGGAAACACCATATATTTT. Full variable domain (rest looked up from reference TRBV5-4 and TRBJ1-3): ETGVTQSPTHLIKTRGQQVTLRCSSQSGHNTVSWYQQALGQGPQFIFQYYREEENGRGNFPPRFSGLQFPNYSSELNVNALELDDSALYLCASMIQGTGNTIYFGEGSWLTVV.

This clonotype was recorded many times. The chain couples TRBV2 to TRBJ2-7, with D perhaps TRBD1 (6 bases). The CDR3 runs to 13 residues. The V and J ends lost 5 bases and 5 bases respectively, with 13 bases between them. Germline values: CDR1 SNHLY, CDR2 FYNNEI. Written as DNA, the CDR3 is TGTGCCAGCAGTTCACAGGGTATCCACGAGCAGTACTTC. Protein: CASSSQGIHEQYF.

This clonotype was counted at least ten times. The chain joins TRBV6-5 to TRBJ1-1; 7 bases are shared with TRBD1. Trimming cost V 4 bases and J 1 base; bases outside gene matches: 0. Germline CDR1 reads MNHEY; CDR2 reads SVGAGI. This CDR3 is built from 13 residues. CDR3 nucleotides: TGTGCCAGCAGTTGGACAGGGAACACTGAAGCTTTCTTT. Amino acids: CASSWTGNTEAFF.

This clonotype was counted at least ten times. The chain couples TRBV29-1 to TRBJ2-1; 8 positions match TRBD2. V shed 0 bases, J shed 8 bases, and the junction held 9 bases outside the gene matches. Germline loops: CDR1 SQVTM, CDR2 ANQGSEA. This CDR3 comprises 15 residues. The CDR3 loop is CSVEDLAGGLYEQFF. In DNA form, the CDR3 reads TGCAGCGTTGAAGATCTGGCGGGAGGTCTCTATGAGCAGTTCTTC.

V usage is TRBV20-1 and J usage is TRBJ1-5, with D possibly matching TRBD1 (5 bases). This CDR3 contains 15 residues. Trimming removed 6 bases from V and 2 bases from J, with 17 bases in between. Germline V gene sequence: CDR1 DFQATT, CDR2 SNEGSKA (reference sequence). CDR3 protein: CSATGGVIGNQPQHF. CDR3 nucleotides: TGCAGTGCAACCGGAGGGGTTATCGGCAATCAGCCCCAGCATTTT.

The chain uses TRBV27 and TRBJ2-7; possibly TRBD1 or TRBD2 for D (6 bases each). Trimming took off 0 bases at V and 0 bases at J, with 9 bases between the two ends. CDR1 and CDR2 from the germline V gene are MNHEY and SMNVEV (reference sequence). The CDR3 has 15 amino acids. The CDR3 DNA sequence: TGTGCCAGCAGTTTATCGTCGGGGGCCTCCTACGAGCAGTACTTC. As protein: CASSLSSGASYEQYF.

This clonotype was recorded many times. The V and J genes are TRBV7-2 and TRBJ1-2; the D is unclear. Germline V gene lookup returns CDR1 SGHTA and CDR2 FQGNSA. The CDR3 sequence is 14 residues long. V dropped 1 base and J dropped 6 bases, with 12 bases sitting between them. The CDR3, as DNA: TGTGCCAGCAGCTTAGGATCGCCGCGTGATGGCTACACCTTC. This codes for CASSLGSPRDGYTF.

CDR3 coding DNA: TGTGCCACCCGAGGAGGGGTACAACAGCCCCAGCATTTT. It specifies CATRGGVQQPQHF. The V call is TRBV27, the J call TRBJ1-5, with a tentative D call TRBD1 (5 bases). CDR3 size: 13 residues. V was clipped by 10 bases and J by 7 bases, with 17 bases between them. Germline assignment: CDR1 MNHEY and CDR2 SMNVEV (reference sequence).

The rearrangement links TRBV19 to TRBJ1-1; 7 bases are a match to TRBD1. Germline CDR1 reads LNHDA; CDR2 reads SQIVND (reference sequence). Trimming took 7 bases from V and 1 from J; bases not matched to a gene: 6. CDR3 length: 14 amino acids. As DNA, the CDR3 is TGTGCCAGTACTAACAGGGGAGGGAACACTGAAGCTTTCTTT. It is translated as CASTNRGGNTEAFF.

This clonotype has ten or more counts. The chain combines TRBV15 with TRBJ2-7, with 8 nucleotides matching TRBD1. The V gene end was trimmed by 4 bases and the J gene end by 7 bases; junction bases not matched to a gene: 6. Per the germline V gene, CDR1 is LNHNV and CDR2 is YYDKDF (reference sequence). The CDR3 contains 13 residues. DNA for the CDR3: TGTGCCACCAGCACAGGGACAGGCCGGGAGCAGTACTTC. Protein sequence: CATSTGTGREQYF.

This sequence joins TRBV11-2 and TRBJ2-1; 12 bases are shared with TRBD1. The J segment lost 9 bases and the V segment lost 3 bases, leaving 12 bases of the junction unmatched. This CDR3 is 17 amino acids long. Germline V lookup: CDR1 SGHAT, CDR2 FQNNGV. The CDR3 sequence is CASSFAGTGGLNGEQFF. DNA for the CDR3: TGTGCCAGCAGCTTCGCCGGGACAGGGGGCTTGAACGGTGAGCAGTTCTTC.

This clonotype was seen many times. The chain carries TRBV11-3 and TRBJ2-3; no clear D gene. The CDR3 is 15 residues long. Trimming cost V 5 bases and J 3 bases, with 15 bases left between them. The germline CDR1 and CDR2 sequences are SGHNT and YENEEA. CDR3 DNA sequence: TGTGCCAGCAGCGATTCCAAAGGTCGGACAGATACGCAGTATTTT. Translation: CASSDSKGRTDTQYF.

Many counts were recorded for this clonotype. The CDR3: CASSQDSSGRLGQFF. In DNA form, the CDR3 reads TGCGCCAGCAGCCAAGACTCTAGCGGGAGATTAGGGCAGTTCTTC. This rearrangement joins TRBV4-3 to TRBJ2-1, with TRBD2 identical over 10 bases. The V segment lost 0 bases and the J segment 12 bases; nucleotides outside the gene matches: 8. CDR1 and CDR2 (germline): LGHNA, YSLEER. There are 15 residues in the CDR3.

The chain recombines TRBV5-5 with TRBJ2-3; perhaps D is TRBD1 or TRBD2 (5 bases each). The V end was cut by 0 bases, the J end by 4 bases, with 15 bases between. The CDR3 totals 16 residues. Germline CDR1 reads SGHKS; CDR2 reads YYEKEE (reference sequence). Written as DNA, the CDR3 is TGTGCCAGCAGCTTGGAACGTAGGGGACGCGCAGATACGCAGTATTTT. Translating it yields CASSLERRGRADTQYF.

The chain is built from TRBV3-1 and TRBJ1-2; TRBD1 matches 7 bases. The CDR3 covers 15 residues. The germline V gene has CDR1 LGHDT and CDR2 YNNKEL (reference sequence). V lost 1 base and J lost 2; bases outside the gene matches: 4. CDR3 sequence: CASSQVAGGNYGYTF. The CDR3 nucleotides are TGTGCCAGCAGCCAAGTGGCAGGGGGGAACTATGGCTACACCTTC.

The CDR3 region is CASTMTERNTIYF. CDR3 DNA: TGTGCCAGCACCATGACAGAGAGAAACACCATATATTTT. This chain connects TRBV12-3 or TRBV12-4 to TRBJ1-3, with D possibly matching TRBD1 (5 bases). CDR3 size: 13 residues. V gave up 7 bases and J gave up 5 bases, with 12 bases separating them.

This clonotype has at least ten counts. The chain couples TRBV12-3 or TRBV12-4 to TRBJ2-2; 8 bases are a match to TRBD2. Trimming took 1 base from V and 2 from J; bases not matched to a gene: 12. The CDR3 has 19 amino acids. The CDR3 DNA is TGTGCCAGCAGTTTAGTAATGGGAGAACTAGCGGATAACACCGGGGAGCTGTTTTTT. This translates into CASSLVMGELADNTGELFF.

In this sample, this clonotype turned up a few times. The limits of the CDR3 on the DNA are not certain, so only TCRdb's listed CDR3 is given. The J gene is TRBJ2-5, the V gene TRBV28. Germline V CDR1 and CDR2: MDHEN, SYDVKM. The CDR3 sequence runs 13 residues, both termini included. The CDR3 region is CASSFLAAETQYF.